These 27 T cell receptor beta chains were sequenced from one sample in a study of T cell repertoires and HLA-DP antigens. For these receptors, no antigen is known. Clones were sequenced by immunoSEQ multiplex PCR, and TCRdb holds only the in-frame ones, with some missing. Found here are approximately 110,000 clones, approximately 92% of them singletons; the top ten hold over 0.25%. The sequenced material came from CD4+ T cells from PBMCs. Receptors originate from a woman between 18 and 30 years old in good health and CMV-seronegative.

The chain couples TRBV30 to TRBJ2-1, with unresolved D. The V gene lost 4 bases and the J gene lost 9 bases, with 7 bases spanning the gap. This CDR3 spans 10 amino acids. Germline V gene data show CDR1 as GTSNPN and CDR2 as SVGIG (reference sequence). CDR3 amino acids: CAWTGGEQFF. The DNA of the CDR3 is TGTGCCTGGACAGGTGGTGAGCAGTTCTTC.

This chain joins TRBV5-8 and TRBJ2-7; 8 nucleotides line up with TRBD1. Germline loops: CDR1 SGHTS, CDR2 YDEGEE. Germline trimming cut 9 bases from V and 2 bases from J; bases unmatched to any gene: 4. The CDR3 has 12 amino acids. The CDR3 nucleotides are TGTGCCACTCAGGGACAGGCCTACGAGCAGTACGTC. This translates into CATQGQAYEQYV.

J is TRBJ2-4 and V is TRBV5-4; unclear D gene. Trimming cost V 4 bases and J 1 base, with 18 bases left between them. Germline values: CDR1 SGHNT, CDR2 YYREEE (reference sequence). This CDR3 is built from 17 residues. CDR3: CASSQSPGRMAKNIQYF. The CDR3 nucleotides are TGTGCCAGCAGCCAGTCCCCCGGTCGAATGGCCAAAAACATTCAGTACTTC.

The V call is TRBV7-9, the J call TRBJ1-3; TRBD1 agrees at 11 bases. Trimming at V came to 4 bases and at J to 9 bases, leaving 5 bases not matched to a gene. Germline V gene sequence: CDR1 SEHNR, CDR2 FQNEAQ (reference sequence). The CDR3 sequence is 14 residues long. CDR3 in DNA: TGTGCCAGCAGCTATGGACAGGGGGCTTTCACCATATATTTT. It yields the protein CASSYGQGAFTIYF.

About this clone: This sequence may be a read error, since a much larger clone differs from it by one base. This rearrangement joins TRBV25-1 to TRBJ1-6; D is perhaps TRBD1 (5 bases). CDR1 is MGHDK, CDR2 SYGVNS, per germline. The CDR3 runs 15 residues. Trimming stripped 7 bases from V and 7 bases from J, with 17 bases between. CDR3 nucleotides: TGTGCCAGCACTAAATTCGGGACGGTGAATTCACCCCTCCACTTT. Its translation is CASTKFGTVNSPLHF.

V gene TRBV18 combines with J gene TRBJ2-3; TRBD1 matches at 7 bases. V was pared by 6 bases and J by 4 bases, with 7 bases of the junction left unmatched. The CDR3 runs 14 residues. CDR1 is KGHSH and CDR2 is LQKENI in the germline V gene. The CDR3 spells CASSRGLTSDTQYF. CDR3 DNA: TGTGCCAGCTCCAGGGGGTTGACGTCAGATACGCAGTATTTT.

The gene calls are TRBV30 and TRBJ1-5; D might be TRBD1 (6 bases). The CDR3 is 14 residues long. Germline CDR1 reads GTSNPN; CDR2 reads SVGIG (reference sequence). V shed 4 bases and J shed 3 bases, with 13 bases lying between them. The chain's CDR3 is CAWNSWGPNQPQHF. The CDR3 DNA is TGTGCCTGGAATTCGTGGGGGCCCAATCAGCCCCAGCATTTT.

CDR3 sequence reads: CASSLGDSYNEQFF. CDR3 DNA: TGCGCCAGCAGCTTGGGGGACTCCTACAATGAGCAGTTCTTC. The chain links TRBV5-1 to TRBJ2-1; D gene uncertain. The ends were cut back, 0 bases at V and 0 bases at J, with 4 bases in the middle. CDR1 is SGHRS, CDR2 YFSETQ, per germline. The CDR3 spans 14 residues.

The chain uses TRBV5-1 and TRBJ2-2, with D perhaps matching TRBD1 (6 bases). V lost 2 bases, J lost 5 bases, and 16 bases lay in between. This CDR3 spans 16 amino acids. Germline CDR1 is SGHRS and CDR2 is YFSETQ. The CDR3 region has the DNA TGCGCCAGCAGCTTTCTAGGGGGAAGTGTAACCGGGGAGCTGTTTTTT. It yields the protein CASSFLGGSVTGELFF.

This chain joins TRBV6-1 and TRBJ1-2, with D possibly matching TRBD1 (5 bases). The CDR3 is 14 residues long. CDR1 MNHNS and CDR2 SASEGT come from the germline V gene. V shed 6 bases and J shed 3 bases, with 14 bases lying between them. CDR3 sequence reads: CASSPARGHYGYTF. The CDR3 DNA reads as TGTGCCAGCAGCCCTGCGCGGGGACACTATGGCTACACCTTC.

V is TRBV29-1 and J is TRBJ2-5, with unresolved D. V lost 3 bases and J 1 base, leaving 15 bases between the germline ends. Germline V lookup: CDR1 SQVTM, CDR2 ANQGSEA. The CDR3 is made up of 15 amino acids. The CDR3 nucleotides are TGCAGCGTTGATAGGGCGACCTCTGCCCAAGAGACCCAGTACTTC. Translation gives CSVDRATSAQETQYF.

The chain uses TRBV7-8 and TRBJ1-2, with 7 bases identical to TRBD1. The CDR3 loop spans 15 amino acids. J lost 4 bases, V lost 2 bases, and 7 bases had no gene match. Germline V gene data show CDR1 as SGHVS and CDR2 as FQNEAQ. CDR3 loop: CASSLKRDSTYGYTF. The CDR3 region has the DNA TGTGCCAGCAGCTTAAAGAGGGACAGCACCTATGGCTACACCTTC.

This clone has a single count. V and J are TRBV7-9 and TRBJ2-3; 10 nucleotides agree with TRBD1. J gave up 5 bases and V 7 bases, and 6 bases lay outside the gene matches. Germline V gives CDR1 SEHNR, CDR2 FQNEAQ (reference sequence). The CDR3 length is 14 residues. The chain's CDR3 is CASNPGQGRDTQYF. The DNA for the CDR3 is TGTGCCAGCAACCCGGGACAGGGGCGAGATACGCAGTATTTT.

The V and J genes are TRBV7-2 and TRBJ2-4, with unresolved D. The CDR3 covers 18 residues. V gave up 4 bases and J gave up 0 bases, with 19 bases separating them. Germline V gives CDR1 SGHTA, CDR2 FQGNSA. DNA of the CDR3: TGTGCCAGCAGCTCCACCCCTTCCCCGGCGCTAGCCAAAAACATTCAGTACTTC. This encodes CASSSTPSPALAKNIQYF.

This clone occurred once. The rearrangement links TRBV20-1 to TRBJ2-1, with D uncertain. The germline V gene has CDR1 DFQATT and CDR2 SNEGSKA (reference sequence). Trimming stripped 6 bases from V and 14 bases from J, with 17 bases between. The CDR3 length is 11 residues. CDR3 sequence (DNA): TGCAGTGCCCATCGGGTAGATCGGGAGTTCTTC. It specifies CSAHRVDREFF.

The chain carries TRBV28 and TRBJ2-5, with D tentatively TRBD1 (5 bases). Germline V CDR1 and CDR2: MDHEN, SYDVKM. The CDR3 covers 13 residues. V was trimmed by 2 bases and J by 5 bases, leaving 9 bases between them. CDR3 loop: CASSLNRFETQYF. The DNA of the CDR3 is TGTGCCAGCAGTTTAAACAGGTTTGAGACCCAGTACTTC. Full variable domain (rest looked up from reference TRBV28 and TRBJ2-5): DVKVTQSSRYLVKRTGEKVFLECVQDMDHENMFWYRQDPGLGLRLIYFSYDVKMKEKGDIPEGYSVSREKKERFSLILESASTNQTSMYLCASSLNRFETQYFGPGTRLLVL.

The chain recombines TRBV2 with TRBJ1-4; 8 nucleotides align to TRBD1. This CDR3 region has 15 residues. J gave up 3 bases and V 8 bases, and 8 bases lay outside the gene matches. From germline, CDR1 is SNHLY and CDR2 FYNNEI. This CDR3 is CASANAGGPNEKLFF. CDR3 bases: TGTGCCAGCGCAAACGCAGGGGGCCCTAATGAAAAACTGTTTTTT.

The chain recombines TRBV27 with TRBJ2-7; 12 nucleotides agree with TRBD1. This CDR3 spans 17 amino acids. V lost 2 bases and J lost 4; bases outside the gene matches: 9. Germline lookup yields CDR1 MNHEY and CDR2 SMNVEV (reference sequence). The CDR3 coding sequence is TGTGCCAGCAGTTTAAAGGGGACAGGGGGCGGCAAATACGAGCAGTACTTC. Protein sequence: CASSLKGTGGGKYEQYF.

The V and J genes are TRBV30 and TRBJ1-2, with TRBD1 identical over 7 bases. The V gene's germline CDR1 is GTSNPN and CDR2 SVGIG (reference sequence). The length of the CDR3 is 15 residues. Trimming took 1 base from V and 4 from J; bases not matched to a gene: 9. The CDR3 loop is CAWSGNRGAGYGYTF. In DNA form, the CDR3 reads TGTGCCTGGAGTGGGAACAGGGGCGCGGGCTATGGCTACACCTTC.

This chain links TRBV28 with TRBJ2-5; 9 bases align to TRBD1. This CDR3 spans 17 amino acids. Germline-derived CDR1 and CDR2 are MDHEN and SYDVKM. V shed 5 bases, J shed 4 bases, and the junction held 14 bases outside the gene matches. Here the CDR3 reads CASSPTPGQGEGETQYF. DNA of the CDR3: TGTGCCAGCAGTCCTACCCCGGGACAGGGAGAGGGAGAGACCCAGTACTTC. The whole variable domain, remainder taken from reference TRBV28 and TRBJ2-5, is DVKVTQSSRYLVKRTGEKVFLECVQDMDHENMFWYRQDPGLGLRLIYFSYDVKMKEKGDIPEGYSVSREKKERFSLILESASTNQTSMYLCASSPTPGQGEGETQYFGPGTRLLVL.

The J gene is TRBJ2-2, the V gene TRBV19; D is perhaps TRBD1 (5 bases). The CDR3 totals 11 residues. The germline gives CDR1 LNHDA, CDR2 SQIVND (reference sequence). V dropped 8 bases and J dropped 7 bases, with 8 bases sitting between them. CDR3 protein: CASGRGGELFF. The DNA for the CDR3 is TGTGCCAGTGGTAGGGGCGGGGAGCTGTTTTTT. Supplemented by reference TRBV19 and TRBJ2-2, the full variable domain reads DGGITQSPKYLFRKEGQNVTLSCEQNLNHDAMYWYRQDPGQGLRLIYYSQIVNDFQKGDIAEGYSVSREKKESFPLTVTSAQKNPTAFYLCASGRGGELFFGEGSRLTVL.

The genes are TRBV19 and TRBJ2-1, with D possibly being TRBD2 (5 bases). V was pared by 9 bases and J by 8 bases, with 11 bases between. Looked up from germline, CDR1 is LNHDA and CDR2 is SQIVND (reference sequence). CDR3 length equals 11 residues. CDR3 sequence reads: CASRTRHEQFF. The CDR3 DNA sequence: TGTGCCAGCCGAACTAGGCATGAGCAGTTCTTC.

The chain links TRBV2 to TRBJ2-5, with TRBD1 identical over 11 bases. The DNA end lines up better with TRBJ2-7; the J call may be wrong. This CDR3 is built from 15 residues. In germline, CDR1 is SNHLY, CDR2 FYNNEI. The CDR3 DNA reads TGTGCCAGCAGTCGCCTCCGGGACAGGGGGTCCGAGCAGTACTTC. Protein: CASSRLRDRGSEQYF.

The V gene is TRBV11-2, the J gene TRBJ2-6; maybe TRBD1 (6 bases). Trimming took 4 bases from V and 0 from J, leaving 13 bases between them. Germline V lookup: CDR1 SGHAT, CDR2 FQNNGV. The CDR3 spans 17 residues. Here the CDR3 reads CASSSLTGFSGANVLTF. CDR3 DNA sequence: TGTGCCAGCAGCTCCCTGACAGGATTCTCTGGGGCCAACGTCCTGACTTTC.

The V call is TRBV5-1, the J call TRBJ2-1; 8 bases fit TRBD2. V lost 2 bases to trimming and J lost 1 base; unmatched junction nucleotides: 2. Germline V gene data show CDR1 as SGHRS and CDR2 as YFSETQ. The CDR3 spans 15 residues. The CDR3: CASSFGLASYNEQFF. The CDR3 DNA sequence: TGCGCCAGCAGCTTTGGACTAGCATCCTACAATGAGCAGTTCTTC.

This clone was picked up one time. The chain joins TRBV6-5 to TRBJ1-5; D remains unclear. Per the germline V gene, CDR1 is MNHEY and CDR2 is SVGAGI. The CDR3 is 13 residues long. Trimming stripped 0 bases from V and 7 bases from J, with 7 bases between. CDR3 amino acids: CASSYSGRQPQHF. The CDR3 DNA sequence: TGTGCCAGCAGTTACTCCGGGAGACAGCCCCAGCATTTT.

In this sample, this clone turned up a few times. The V call is TRBV30, the J call TRBJ1-1, with 7 positions matching TRBD1. The CDR3 spans 13 residues. After removal of 8 bases from V and 4 bases from J, the junction contained 10 bases not matched to a gene. Germline CDR1 and CDR2: GTSNPN and SVGIG (reference sequence). For the CDR3, the DNA is TGTGCCAAGCAGGGGGGCGTGGGCACTGAAGCTTTCTTT. It yields the protein CAKQGGVGTEAFF.